The present TCR beta chain was sequenced within a study of shared clonotypes between healthy human individuals. V was trimmed by 4 bases and J by 0 bases, leaving 15 bases between them. The CDR3 runs to 16 residues. Germline V lookup: CDR1 SGHDN, CDR2 FVKESK. Whole-study findings and limits: The study drew on few donors, limiting represented genetic and exposure-history diversity.

Points on this clone: Its antigen remains unidentified.

Donation came from healthy HIV-negative adults that had no recent acute infections or vaccinations. Donors comprised only Caucasian adults living in Nashville, Tennessee. A deep-level run was used for the assay. Sequenced by immunoSEQ multiplex PCR; TCRdb stores in-frame clones only, minus some. Counted here are some 490,000 clones, 70% to 85% occurring once; the ten biggest clones make up 12%. This chain connects TRBV14 to TRBJ1-2, with a possible D match to TRBD1 (6 bases). Sequencing was carried out using PBMCs. The clonotype comes from a woman aged 35 to 49 in good health. Some clones in this sample may be carry-over from other donors' samples. CDR3 sequence reads: CASSPEQGKANYGYTF. CDR3 nucleotides: TGTGCCAGCAGCCCAGAACAGGGAAAAGCTAACTATGGCTACACCTTC.